What follows is one T cell receptor (beta chain) and its context. As yet, its antigen is unknown. CDR1 is SGHRS, CDR2 YFSETQ, per germline. V was pared by 5 bases and J by 7 bases, with 16 bases between. The CDR3 is 15 amino acids. Stated treatment: about 20 received Ad26.COV2.S at low or high dose, single or two shots; roughly 5 received placebo; per-sample allocation not given. All samples were drawn on day 63, counting from the first vaccine or placebo injection. This sample is drawn from a study of Ad26.COV2.S vaccination and SARS-CoV-2 variants. Study-level information: The study gave Ad26.COV2.S intramuscularly, once or twice 56 days apart.

Repertoires were generated with immunoSEQ multiplex PCR, while TCRdb's copy carries only in-frame clones and drops some. The sample shows over 450,000 clones, 80% to 90% of them seen only once. Study observations and caveats: Substantial breadth in spike-specific CD8+ and CD4+ T cell responses was reportedly seen after vaccination. Overall T cell responses may have been underestimated by the analyses of TCR breadth and depth. Comparable non-spike TCR breadth was observed in vaccine and placebo recipients.

The chain uses TRBV5-1 and TRBJ1-6, with D hard to call. This receptor was taken from a person between 18 and 65 years old who received the Ad26.COV2.S COVID-19 vaccine or a placebo. Sequencing used peripheral blood, obtained in a trial of Ad26.COV2.S vaccine versus placebo. CDR3: CASRDRPSGNSPLHF. The CDR3 DNA reads TGCGCCAGCAGGGACCGCCCCTCGGGCAATTCACCCCTCCACTTT.